This T cell receptor beta chain was recovered during a study of shared clonotypes between healthy human individuals (dated by TCRdb to the early 2020s). General notes on the study: A few men and a couple of women, aged 18 to 49 years, made up the cohort. Libraries were prepared and TCR repertoires were sequenced by different laboratories using diverse techniques, in order to increase sequencing depth and limit assay-specific biases. Leukapheresis yielded between about 0.9 and 9.5 billion PBMCs per donor. For each donor, CD4 naive and CD4 memory were each given three plates, CD8 naive was given two plates, and CD8 memory was given one plate. Blood TCR repertoires of roughly five healthy adults were deeply sequenced to estimate repertoire size and the extent of clonotype sharing between individuals.

This clone showed up just once. Its antigen specificity is not known. Within one base of it there is no much larger clone, and no base qualities were kept. Using the deep immunoSEQ assay, multiplex PCR amplified TCR CDR3 regions from genomic DNA. For each cell subset, the extracted genomic DNA was distributed evenly across all wells of several immunoSEQ 96-well plates, and each plate served as one replicate. Each replicate PCR for sorted subsets received 200 ng genomic DNA, equal to about 30,000 T cell genomes. Purified libraries were quantified with a Qubit 3.0 fluorometer, sized on a Bioanalyzer 2100, and re-quantified with the KAPA Library Quantification kit. Every immunoSEQ 96-well plate was sequenced on a separate single-read 150-cycle Illumina NextSeq 550 flow cell. For the original study's pipeline: Because only junctional sequences without quality scores were contained in the immunoSEQ output, filtering matching that applied to full-length reads could not be performed. To assign V/J genes and CDR3, sequences were annotated against IMGT germline references using PyIR, a Python wrapper for IgBLAST v1.9. Any read was removed if the V/J assignment was weak (E-value above 1e-6), the CDR3 was missing, or the read contained stop codons, out-of-frame junctions, or ambiguous translated residues. V3J clonotypes were defined by identical inferred V gene, J gene, and CDR3 amino acid sequence. Percentage overlap between repertoires was calculated by dividing the number of shared unique clonotypes by the size of the smaller repertoire. Three approaches were used to assess repertoire richness: RTK rarefaction, the Chao1 estimator, and Recon v2.1 estimates of unobserved clonotypes. Generation probabilities for all TCRbeta clonotypes obtained by the gDNA method from a handful of donors were computed using OLGA. The table was pulled from immuneACCESS by TCRdb, which kept in-frame rearrangements only. Such tables lose some clones; where checked, under half of the loss comes from unresolved V genes, and the rest has no known cause. That table is the source of V, J and clone size, and D and trimming were worked out from the DNA. Here the sample has about 2.5 million clones; under 95% occur a single time. The top ten clonotypes cover more than 0.35% of the sample.

The donors were healthy, HIV-negative adults who had no recently reported acute infections or vaccinations. All donors were Caucasian adults living in Nashville, Tennessee, USA. CD4+ T cells were enriched by magnetic negative selection, after which naive cells were positively selected on CD45RA and the negative fraction was taken as the memory subset. After blood collection by leukapheresis, PBMCs were isolated using Ficoll-Histopaque density gradient centrifugation and then cryopreserved in the vapor phase of liquid nitrogen. Analytical flow cytometry was used to check the purity and quantity of every magnetically sorted T cell population. Each sorted fraction had its genomic DNA isolated and then quantified by UV absorbance on a Nanodrop 2000c. General study outcomes and caveats: Higher generation probabilities were observed for clonotypes shared by all four sorted-subset donors than for non-shared clonotypes. Pairwise subsampling indicated that sequencing depth was expected to affect the degree of clonotype sharing among donors. Because the study included a small number of donors, the genetic and exposure-history diversity represented was limited. Naive subsets generally had larger estimated clonotype richness than memory subsets did. Rarefaction of sorted-subset datasets indicated incomplete sequencing despite the large sequencing depth. Roughly 5% of naive CD4, 3.5% of naive CD8, approximately 2% of memory CD4, and roughly 0.4% of memory CD8 clonotypes were shared across a few donors. Only blood was sampled, and tissue TCR repertoires likely differ from those in blood.

V sheds 1 base and J sheds 4 bases, leaving 11 bases between their ends. Inclusive of the bounding cysteine and phenylalanine, the CDR3 is 14 residues long. Only the CDR3 region is kept as DNA, spanning 42 bases read in frame from base 1. CDR1 SGHNT and CDR2 YYREEE were looked up in the germline V gene (reference sequence). The sequence came from a man aged 18 to 29 in good health. Some clones in this sample may be carry-over from other donors' samples. The receptor chain draws on TRBV5-4 and TRBJ1-2; TRBD1 is perhaps the D gene, given 6 matching bases. The sample consisted of naive CD4+ T cells from PBMCs. The meaning of the sample's cell subset or site label: CD45RA+ positively selected. The sequence in DNA is TGTGCCAGCAGCTTGAAAGGGGGGGCCTATGGCTACACCTTC. This yields the protein CASSLKGGAYGYTF. Reference TRBV5-4 and TRBJ1-2 genes cover what lies past the CDR3, so the full variable domain is ETGVTQSPTHLIKTRGQQVTLRCSSQSGHNTVSWYQQALGQGPQFIFQYYREEENGRGNFPPRFSGLQFPNYSSELNVNALELDDSALYLCASSLKGGAYGYTFGSGTRLTVV.